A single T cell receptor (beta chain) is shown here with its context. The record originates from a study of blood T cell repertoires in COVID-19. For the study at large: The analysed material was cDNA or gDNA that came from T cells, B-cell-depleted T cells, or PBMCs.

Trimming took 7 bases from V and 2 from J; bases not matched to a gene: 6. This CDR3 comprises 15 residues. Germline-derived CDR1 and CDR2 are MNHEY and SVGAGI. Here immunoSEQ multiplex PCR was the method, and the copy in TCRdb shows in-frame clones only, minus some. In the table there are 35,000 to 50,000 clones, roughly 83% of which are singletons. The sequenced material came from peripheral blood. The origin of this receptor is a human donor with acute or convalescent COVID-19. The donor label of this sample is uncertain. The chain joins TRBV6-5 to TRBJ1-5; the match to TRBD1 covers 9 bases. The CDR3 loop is CASTRQGERNQPQHF. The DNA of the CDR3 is TGTGCCAGCACTCGACAGGGGGAACGCAATCAGCCCCAGCATTTT.